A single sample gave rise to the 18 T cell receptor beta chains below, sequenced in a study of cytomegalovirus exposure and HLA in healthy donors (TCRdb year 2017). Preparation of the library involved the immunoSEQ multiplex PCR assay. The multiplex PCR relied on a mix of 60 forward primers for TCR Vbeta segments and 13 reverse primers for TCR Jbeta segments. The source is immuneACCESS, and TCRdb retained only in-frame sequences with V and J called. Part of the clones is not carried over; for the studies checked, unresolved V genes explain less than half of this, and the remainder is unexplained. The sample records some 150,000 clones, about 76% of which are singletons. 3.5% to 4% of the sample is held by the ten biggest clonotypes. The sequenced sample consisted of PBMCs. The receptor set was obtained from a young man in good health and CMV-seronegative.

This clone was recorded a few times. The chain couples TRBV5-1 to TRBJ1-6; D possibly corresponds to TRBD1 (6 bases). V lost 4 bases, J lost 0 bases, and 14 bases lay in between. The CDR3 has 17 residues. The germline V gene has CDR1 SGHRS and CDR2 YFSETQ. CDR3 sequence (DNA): TGCGCCAGCAGCAGACAGGAAGTGAGCTCCTATAATTCACCCCTCCACTTT. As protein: CASSRQEVSSYNSPLHF.

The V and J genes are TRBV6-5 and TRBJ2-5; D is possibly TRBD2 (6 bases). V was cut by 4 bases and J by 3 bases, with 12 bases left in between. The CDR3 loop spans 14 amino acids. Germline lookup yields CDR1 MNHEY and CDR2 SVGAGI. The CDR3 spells CASSWSLAKETQYF. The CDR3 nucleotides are TGTGCCAGCAGTTGGTCTCTAGCGAAAGAGACCCAGTACTTC.

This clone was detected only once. The CDR3: CASSLGQWYSPLHF. As DNA, the CDR3 is TGTGCCAGCAGCTTAGGGCAGTGGTATTCACCCCTCCACTTT. This chain connects TRBV7-9 to TRBJ1-6; D gene uncertain. The CDR3 loop spans 14 amino acids. CDR1 and CDR2 from the germline V gene are SEHNR and FQNEAQ (reference sequence). V dropped 1 base and J dropped 8 bases, with 9 bases sitting between them.

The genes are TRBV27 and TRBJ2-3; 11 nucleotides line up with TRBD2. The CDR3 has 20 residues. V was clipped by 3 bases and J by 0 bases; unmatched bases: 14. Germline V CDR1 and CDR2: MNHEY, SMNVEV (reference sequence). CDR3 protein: CASSFIATSGDPTSTDTQYF. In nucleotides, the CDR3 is TGTGCCAGCAGTTTTATTGCGACTAGCGGGGACCCAACTAGCACAGATACGCAGTATTTT.

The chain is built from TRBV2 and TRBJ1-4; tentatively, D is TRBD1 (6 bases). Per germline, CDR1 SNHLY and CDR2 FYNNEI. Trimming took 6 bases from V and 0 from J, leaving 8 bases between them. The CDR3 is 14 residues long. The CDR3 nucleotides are TGTGCCAGCAGCGCAGGGGCAACTAATGAAAAACTGTTTTTT. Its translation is CASSAGATNEKLFF.

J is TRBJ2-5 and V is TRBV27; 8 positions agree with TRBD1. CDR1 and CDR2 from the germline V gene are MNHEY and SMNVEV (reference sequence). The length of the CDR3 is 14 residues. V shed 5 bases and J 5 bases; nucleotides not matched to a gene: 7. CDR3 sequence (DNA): TGTGCCAGCAGTCGGGACAGGTTAGATGAGACCCAGTACTTC. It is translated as CASSRDRLDETQYF.

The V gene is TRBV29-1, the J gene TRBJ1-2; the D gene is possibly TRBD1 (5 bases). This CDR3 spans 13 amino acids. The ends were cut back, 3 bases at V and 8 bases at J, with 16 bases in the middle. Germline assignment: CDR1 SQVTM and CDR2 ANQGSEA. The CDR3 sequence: CSVDGGGFEGYTF. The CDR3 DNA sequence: TGCAGCGTTGATGGCGGGGGGTTTGAGGGCTACACCTTC.

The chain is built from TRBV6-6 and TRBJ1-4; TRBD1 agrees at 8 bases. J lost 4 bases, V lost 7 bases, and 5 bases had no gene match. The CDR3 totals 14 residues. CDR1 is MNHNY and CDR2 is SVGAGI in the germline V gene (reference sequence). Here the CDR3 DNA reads TGTGCCAGCAACGGACAGGGCCTTAATGAAAAACTGTTTTTT. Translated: CASNGQGLNEKLFF.

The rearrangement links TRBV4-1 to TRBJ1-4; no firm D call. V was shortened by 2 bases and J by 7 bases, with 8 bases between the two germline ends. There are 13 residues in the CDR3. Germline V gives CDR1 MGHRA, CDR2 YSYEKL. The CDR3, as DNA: TGCGCCAGCAGCCAATTTAGAAGTGAAAAACTGTTTTTT. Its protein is CASSQFRSEKLFF.

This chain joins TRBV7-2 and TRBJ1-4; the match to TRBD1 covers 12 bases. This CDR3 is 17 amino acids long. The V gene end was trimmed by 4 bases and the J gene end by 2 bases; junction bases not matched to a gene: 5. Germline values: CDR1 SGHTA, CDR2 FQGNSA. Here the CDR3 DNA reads TGTGCCAGCAGCTACCGGGACAGGGGGCGGACTAATGAAAAACTGTTTTTT. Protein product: CASSYRDRGRTNEKLFF. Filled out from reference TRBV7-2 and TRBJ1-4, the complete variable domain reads GAGVSQSPSNKVTEKGKDVELRCDPISGHTALYWYRQSLGQGLEFLIYFQGNSAPDKSGLPSDRFSAERTGGSVSTLTIQRTQQEDSAVYLCASSYRDRGRTNEKLFFGSGTQLSVL.

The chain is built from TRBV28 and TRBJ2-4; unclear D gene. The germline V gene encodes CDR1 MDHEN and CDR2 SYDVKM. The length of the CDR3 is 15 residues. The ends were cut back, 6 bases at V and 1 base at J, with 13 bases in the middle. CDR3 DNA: TGTGCCAGCAGCCTCGCACTAAGGGCCAAAAACATTCAGTACTTC. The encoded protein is CASSLALRAKNIQYF.

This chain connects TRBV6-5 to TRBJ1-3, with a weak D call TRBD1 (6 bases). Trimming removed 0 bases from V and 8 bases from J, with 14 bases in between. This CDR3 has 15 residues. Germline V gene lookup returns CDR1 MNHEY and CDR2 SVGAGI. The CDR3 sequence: CASSYSIQGTDTIYF. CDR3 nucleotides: TGTGCCAGCAGTTACTCGATTCAGGGGACGGACACCATATATTTT.

This chain's CDR3 is CASTGRGTYEQYF. The CDR3 DNA is TGTGCCAGCACCGGGAGGGGTACCTACGAGCAGTACTTC. J is TRBJ2-7 and V is TRBV2; 8 nucleotides line up with TRBD2. This CDR3 region has 13 residues. CDR1 is SNHLY and CDR2 is FYNNEI in the germline V gene. With V trimmed by 7 bases and J by 2 bases, 4 bases remained unmatched.

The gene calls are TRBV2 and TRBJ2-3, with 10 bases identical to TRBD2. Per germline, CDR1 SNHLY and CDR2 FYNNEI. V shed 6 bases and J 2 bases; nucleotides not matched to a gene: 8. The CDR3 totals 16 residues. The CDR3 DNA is TGTGCCAGCAGACGATTCACTAGCGGGGACACAGATACGCAGTATTTT. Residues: CASRRFTSGDTDTQYF. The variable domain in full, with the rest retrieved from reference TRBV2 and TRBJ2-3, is EPEVTQTPSHQVTQMGQEVILRCVPISNHLYFYWYRQILGQKVEFLVSFYNNEISEKSEIFDDQFSVERPDGSNFTLKIRSTKLEDSAMYFCASRRFTSGDTDTQYFGPGTRLTVL.

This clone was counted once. The CDR3 nucleotides are TGTGCCAGTAGTAAGCAGGGGGGTAACACCGGGGAGCTGTTTTTT. Residues: CASSKQGGNTGELFF. The rearrangement joins TRBV19 to TRBJ2-2, with D tentatively TRBD1 (7 bases). Germline CDR1 and CDR2: LNHDA and SQIVND (reference sequence). This CDR3 is built from 15 residues. Trimming took off 4 bases at V and 2 bases at J, with 11 bases between the two ends. The variable domain in full, with the rest retrieved from reference TRBV19 and TRBJ2-2, is DGGITQSPKYLFRKEGQNVTLSCEQNLNHDAMYWYRQDPGQGLRLIYYSQIVNDFQKGDIAEGYSVSREKKESFPLTVTSAQKNPTAFYLCASSKQGGNTGELFFGEGSRLTVL.

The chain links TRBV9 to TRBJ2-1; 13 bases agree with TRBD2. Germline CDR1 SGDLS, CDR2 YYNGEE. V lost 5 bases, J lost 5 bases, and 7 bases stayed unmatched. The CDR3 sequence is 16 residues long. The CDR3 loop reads CASSRTSGSFHNEQFF. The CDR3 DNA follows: TGTGCCAGCAGTCGGACTAGCGGGAGTTTTCACAATGAGCAGTTCTTC.

This CDR3 reads CASSEGTGPGSLGAYEQYF. DNA for the CDR3: TGCGCCAGCAGTGAGGGGACAGGGCCAGGATCCCTCGGGGCCTACGAGCAGTACTTC. The chain uses TRBV10-1 and TRBJ2-7; 9 bases match TRBD1. Germline V gene lookup returns CDR1 WNHNN and CDR2 SYGVQD (reference sequence). V trimming: 2 bases; J trimming: 2 bases; junction bases outside the gene matches: 16. The CDR3 sequence is 19 residues long.

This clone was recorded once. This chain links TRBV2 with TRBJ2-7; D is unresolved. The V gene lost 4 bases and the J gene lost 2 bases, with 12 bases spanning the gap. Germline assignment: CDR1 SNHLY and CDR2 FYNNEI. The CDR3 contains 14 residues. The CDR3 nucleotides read TGTGCCAGCAGTGTTCCCCGCCGAGCCTACGAGCAGTACTTC. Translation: CASSVPRRAYEQYF. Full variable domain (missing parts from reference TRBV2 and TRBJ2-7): EPEVTQTPSHQVTQMGQEVILRCVPISNHLYFYWYRQILGQKVEFLVSFYNNEISEKSEIFDDQFSVERPDGSNFTLKIRSTKLEDSAMYFCASSVPRRAYEQYFGPGTRLTVT.